The 20 T cell receptor beta chains below were found in one sample sequenced in a study of chemoradiotherapy in HPV16-positive cancers. The data were produced by immunoSEQ multiplex PCR, yet TCRdb's version contains in-frame clones alone and is incomplete. The data show around 62,000 clones, roughly 90% seen once. Here the sequenced sample was blood, taken from a patient who underwent chemoradiotherapy. These receptors were taken from a human donor with HPV-associated anogenital cancer.

The V call is TRBV6-5, the J call TRBJ1-5; D remains ambiguous. Between the trimmed V and J ends, which lost 0 bases and 2 bases, there was a span of 8 bases. Germline V CDR1 and CDR2: MNHEY, SVGAGI. The CDR3 is 15 amino acids. Here the CDR3 reads CASSYSGRGNQPQHF. The CDR3 nucleotides are TGTGCCAGCAGTTACTCCGGGAGGGGCAATCAGCCCCAGCATTTT.

The V call is TRBV28, the J call TRBJ2-5, with D perhaps matching TRBD1 or TRBD2 (5 bases each). The germline gives CDR1 MDHEN, CDR2 SYDVKM. V was shortened by 11 bases and J by 2 bases, with 18 bases between the two germline ends. The CDR3 contains 14 residues. CDR3 residues: CAARRDPRQETQYF. In DNA form, the CDR3 reads TGTGCCGCCCGCCGGGACCCGCGACAAGAGACCCAGTACTTC.

The genes are TRBV14 and TRBJ1-1; D may be TRBD1 (6 bases). V was shortened by 1 base and J by 7 bases, with 16 bases between the two germline ends. In germline, CDR1 is SGHDN, CDR2 FVKESK. This CDR3 has 15 residues. The chain's CDR3 is CASSQGRRVQGEAFF. CDR3 nucleotide sequence: TGTGCCAGCAGCCAAGGTCGGCGGGTACAGGGTGAAGCTTTCTTT.

The chain joins TRBV19 to TRBJ1-5; D unresolved. The CDR3 spans 13 residues. The V gene lost 7 bases and the J gene lost 2 bases, with 9 bases spanning the gap. Germline lookup yields CDR1 LNHDA and CDR2 SQIVND (reference sequence). The CDR3 sequence is CASKGGRNQPQHF. CDR3 DNA sequence: TGTGCCAGTAAAGGCGGTCGCAATCAGCCCCAGCATTTT.

The chain is built from TRBV19 and TRBJ1-2; no clear D gene. The CDR3 contains 13 residues. Germline loops: CDR1 LNHDA, CDR2 SQIVND (reference sequence). Trimming took off 10 bases at V and 0 bases at J, with 12 bases between the two ends. The CDR3 nucleotides read TGTGCCACCTCAGGAGGTTCTAACTATGGCTACACCTTC. This sequence encodes CATSGGSNYGYTF.

The chain carries TRBV4-1 and TRBJ1-2; D possibly corresponds to TRBD1 (6 bases). The CDR3 runs to 18 residues. Germline CDR1 and CDR2: MGHRA and YSYEKL. Trimming pared 0 bases from V and 4 bases from J, leaving 21 bases between. The CDR3 is CASSQEGWGRGQPYGYTF. The CDR3 DNA reads TGCGCCAGCAGCCAAGAAGGGTGGGGCAGGGGTCAACCCTATGGCTACACCTTC.

The chain joins TRBV5-1 to TRBJ2-7; TRBD1 agrees at 7 bases. The V segment lost 3 bases and the J segment 3 bases; nucleotides outside the gene matches: 6. This CDR3 spans 14 amino acids. Germline V CDR1 and CDR2: SGHRS, YFSETQ. The CDR3 here is CASSWTGTDYEQYF. The CDR3 coding sequence is TGCGCCAGCAGCTGGACCGGGACAGACTACGAGCAGTACTTC.

This rearrangement joins TRBV5-4 to TRBJ1-4, with D tentatively TRBD1 (5 bases). V was cut by 0 bases and J by 7 bases, with 10 bases left in between. Germline CDR1 and CDR2: SGHNT and YYREEE (reference sequence). This CDR3 comprises 14 residues. The CDR3 DNA reads as TGTGCCAGCAGCTTGGGGGGCAGTAGTGAAAAACTGTTTTTT. This codes for CASSLGGSSEKLFF.

The J gene is TRBJ2-7, the V gene TRBV27; 10 nucleotides line up with TRBD2. V lost 1 base to trimming and J lost 3 bases; unmatched junction nucleotides: 3. The CDR3 loop spans 15 amino acids. Germline V gene data show CDR1 as MNHEY and CDR2 as SMNVEV (reference sequence). In DNA form, the CDR3 reads TGTGCCAGCAGTTTATTATCTAGCGGGAGCTACGAGCAGTACTTC. Translated: CASSLLSSGSYEQYF.

This clone was counted a few times. The gene calls are TRBV7-2 and TRBJ2-7, with no clear D. This CDR3 contains 13 residues. Germline V gene data show CDR1 as SGHTA and CDR2 as FQGNSA. The V and J ends lost 4 bases and 3 bases respectively, with 10 bases between them. Here the CDR3 reads CASSSVSSYEQYF. CDR3 in DNA: TGTGCCAGCAGCTCGGTTTCTAGCTACGAGCAGTACTTC. The whole variable domain, remainder taken from reference TRBV7-2 and TRBJ2-7, is GAGVSQSPSNKVTEKGKDVELRCDPISGHTALYWYRQSLGQGLEFLIYFQGNSAPDKSGLPSDRFSAERTGGSVSTLTIQRTQQEDSAVYLCASSSVSSYEQYFGPGTRLTVT.

The genes are TRBV6-6 and TRBJ2-7, with 8 bases fitting TRBD1. CDR1 and CDR2 from the germline V gene are MNHNY and SVGAGI (reference sequence). J gave up 7 bases and V 0 bases, and 8 bases lay outside the gene matches. This CDR3 contains 15 residues. CDR3 in amino acids: CASSYSADRVEEQYF. The DNA of the CDR3 is TGTGCCAGCAGTTACTCAGCGGACAGGGTGGAAGAGCAGTACTTC.

The CDR3 sequence: CASSLVRGNNQPQHF. CDR3 coding DNA: TGTGCCAGCAGCTTAGTACGGGGGAACAATCAGCCCCAGCATTTT. V is TRBV11-2 and J is TRBJ1-5; perhaps TRBD1 as D (5 bases). CDR3 size: 15 residues. V was cut by 1 base and J by 3 bases, with 10 bases left in between. Looked up from germline, CDR1 is SGHAT and CDR2 is FQNNGV.

In DNA form, the CDR3 reads TGTGCCAGCAGTTGGGGTAGGCAGTTCTTC. Translated: CASSWGRQFF. The chain couples TRBV2 to TRBJ2-1, with D hard to call. Per the germline V gene, CDR1 is SNHLY and CDR2 is FYNNEI. The CDR3 covers 10 residues. Deletions cut 5 bases from V and 12 bases from J, with 8 bases between.

The V call is TRBV28, the J call TRBJ1-5; D is uncertain. The CDR3 runs 12 residues. The germline V gene has CDR1 MDHEN and CDR2 SYDVKM. Trimming pared 5 bases from V and 15 bases from J, leaving 17 bases between. CDR3 loop: CASSKDSSRWHF. CDR3 coding DNA: TGTGCCAGCAGTAAAGACTCCTCCCGTTGGCATTTT.

This clone showed up just a few times. The chain employs TRBV10-3 and TRBJ1-1; D uncertain. Germline CDR1 and CDR2: ENHRY and SYGVKD. The CDR3 runs 13 residues. Trimming pared 4 bases from V and 1 base from J, leaving 7 bases between. CDR3 in DNA: TGTGCCATCAGTGCAGGTGCGAACACTGAAGCTTTCTTT. As protein: CAISAGANTEAFF.

The J gene is TRBJ1-1, the V gene TRBV20-1; unclear D gene. The CDR3 extends over 11 amino acids. From germline, CDR1 is DFQATT and CDR2 SNEGSKA (reference sequence). Deletions cut 0 bases from V and 6 bases from J, with 5 bases between. The CDR3 protein is CSARDVPEAFF. CDR3 DNA: TGCAGTGCTAGAGATGTCCCTGAAGCTTTCTTT.

This rearrangement joins TRBV6-1 to TRBJ1-5; D remains ambiguous. This CDR3 has 15 amino acids. Germline CDR1 is MNHNS and CDR2 is SASEGT. The V and J ends lost 3 bases and 3 bases respectively, with 12 bases between them. The DNA for the CDR3 is TGTGCCAGCAGTGACGGAGGGAGGGCCAATCAGCCCCAGCATTTT. It yields the protein CASSDGGRANQPQHF.

The CDR3 sequence: CASSPATTNEKLFF. The CDR3 region has the DNA TGTGCCAGCAGCCCCGCTACAACTAATGAAAAACTGTTTTTT. The chain carries TRBV7-9 and TRBJ1-4; D not certain. Germline V gives CDR1 SEHNR, CDR2 FQNEAQ (reference sequence). V lost 5 bases and J lost 0, with 7 bases in between. CDR3 size: 14 residues.

Only one count was recorded for this clone. Written as DNA, the CDR3 is TGTGCCAGCAGGTCGACAGCGGTCATGAACACTGAAGCTTTCTTT. This translates into CASRSTAVMNTEAFF. The chain has TRBV27 and TRBJ1-1; perhaps TRBD1 as D (5 bases). Germline lookup yields CDR1 MNHEY and CDR2 SMNVEV (reference sequence). V was pared by 6 bases and J by 0 bases, with 14 bases between. The CDR3 consists of 15 residues.

The CDR3 protein is CASSPLDYEQYF. The CDR3 DNA sequence: TGTGCCAGCAGTCCTTTGGACTACGAGCAGTACTTC. The chain has TRBV28 and TRBJ2-7; no reliable D call. V lost 5 bases and J lost 3, with 8 bases in between. The CDR3 is 12 amino acids. The germline V gene has CDR1 MDHEN and CDR2 SYDVKM.